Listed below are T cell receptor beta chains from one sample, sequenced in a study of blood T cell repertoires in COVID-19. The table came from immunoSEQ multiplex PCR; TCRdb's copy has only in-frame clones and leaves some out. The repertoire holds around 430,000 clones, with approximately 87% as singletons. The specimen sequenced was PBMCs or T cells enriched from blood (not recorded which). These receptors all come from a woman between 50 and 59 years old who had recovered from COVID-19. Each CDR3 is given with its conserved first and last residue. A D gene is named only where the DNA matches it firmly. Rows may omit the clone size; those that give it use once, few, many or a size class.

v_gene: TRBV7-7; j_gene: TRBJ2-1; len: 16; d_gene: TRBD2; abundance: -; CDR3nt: TGTGCTAGCAGCTCCAGACTAGCGGGGGGGCCCGATGAGCAGTTCTTC; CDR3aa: CASSSRLAGGPDEQFF
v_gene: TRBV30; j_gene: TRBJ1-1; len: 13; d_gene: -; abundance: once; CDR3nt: TGTGCCTGGAGCAGGGTAGGGAACACTGAAGCTTTCTTT; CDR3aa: CAWSRVGNTEAFF
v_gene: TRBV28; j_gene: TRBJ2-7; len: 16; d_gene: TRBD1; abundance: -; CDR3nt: TGTGCCAGCAGTTTAAGCCGGGACAGGGTTTCCTACGAGCAGTACTTC; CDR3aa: CASSLSRDRVSYEQYF
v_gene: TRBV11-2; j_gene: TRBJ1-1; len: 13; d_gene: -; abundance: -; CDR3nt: TGTGCCAGCAGCTCCGTAACCGGGACTCAACCTTTCTTT; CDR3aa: CASSSVTGTQPFF
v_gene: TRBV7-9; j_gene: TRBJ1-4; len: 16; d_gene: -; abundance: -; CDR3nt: TGTGCCAGCAGCCAGACAGAGACCCTATATAATGAAAAACTGTTTTTT; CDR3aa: CASSQTETLYNEKLFF
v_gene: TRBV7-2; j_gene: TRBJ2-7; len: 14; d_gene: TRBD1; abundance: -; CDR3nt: TGTGCCAGCAGCTTATCCAGGACAGGGGGCGAGCAGTACTTC; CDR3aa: CASSLSRTGGEQYF
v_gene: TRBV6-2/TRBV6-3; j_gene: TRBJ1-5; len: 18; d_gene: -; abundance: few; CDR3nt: TGTGCCAGCAGTTACTCGATTACAAAGGGGGAAAGCAATCAGCCCCAGCATTTT; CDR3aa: CASSYSITKGESNQPQHF
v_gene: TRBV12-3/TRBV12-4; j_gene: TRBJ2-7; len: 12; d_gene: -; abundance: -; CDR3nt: TGTGCCACACGACTGGGGAGCTACGAGCAGTACTTC; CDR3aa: CATRLGSYEQYF
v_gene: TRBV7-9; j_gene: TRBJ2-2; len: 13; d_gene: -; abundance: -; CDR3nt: TGTGCCAGCAGCCCTTTAAATACCGGGGAGCTGTTTTTT; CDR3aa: CASSPLNTGELFF
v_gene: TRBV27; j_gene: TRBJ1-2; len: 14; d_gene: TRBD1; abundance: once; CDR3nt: TGTGCCAGCAGTTTGGGCACAGGGGCAAGTGGCTACACCTTC; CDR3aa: CASSLGTGASGYTF
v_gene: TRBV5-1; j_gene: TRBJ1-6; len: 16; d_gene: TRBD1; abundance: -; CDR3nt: TGCGCCAGCAAAAAGAATCTGGACAGGTGGAATTCACCCCTCCACTTT; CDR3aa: CASKKNLDRWNSPLHF
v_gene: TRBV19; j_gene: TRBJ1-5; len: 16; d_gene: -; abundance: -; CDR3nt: TGTGCCAGTAGTCTTATGTACGGGGTTAGCAATCAGCCCCAGCATTTT; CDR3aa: CASSLMYGVSNQPQHF
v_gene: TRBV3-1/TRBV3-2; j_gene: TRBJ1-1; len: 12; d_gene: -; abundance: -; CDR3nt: TGTGCCAGCAGCCAAATCGCAGGGGAAGCTTTCTTT; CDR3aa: CASSQIAGEAFF
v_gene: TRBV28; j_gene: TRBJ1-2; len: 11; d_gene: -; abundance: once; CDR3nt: TGTGCCAGCAGTTCCGGGATTGGCTACACCTTC; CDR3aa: CASSSGIGYTF
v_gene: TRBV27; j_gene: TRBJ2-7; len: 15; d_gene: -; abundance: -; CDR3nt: TGTGCCAGCAGTGGGGGGGACAGGAGCTATTACGAGCAGTACTTC; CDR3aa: CASSGGDRSYYEQYF
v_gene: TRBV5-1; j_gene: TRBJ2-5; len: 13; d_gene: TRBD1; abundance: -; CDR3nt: TGCGCCAGCAGCCCTGGACAGGGGGGGACCCAGTACTTC; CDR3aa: CASSPGQGGTQYF
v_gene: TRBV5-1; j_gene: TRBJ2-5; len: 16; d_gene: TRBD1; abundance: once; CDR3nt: TGCGCCAGCAGCCTCTCTCGGGGGACAGGGGGCCCCTCTCGGTACTTC; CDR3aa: CASSLSRGTGGPSRYF
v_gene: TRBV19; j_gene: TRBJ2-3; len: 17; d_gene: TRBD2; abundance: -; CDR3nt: TGTGCCAGTAGTTCTATAACGGGACTAGCGTCTTTGGGTACGCAGTATTTT; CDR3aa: CASSSITGLASLGTQYF
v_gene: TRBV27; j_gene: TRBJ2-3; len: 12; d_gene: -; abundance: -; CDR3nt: TGTGCCAGCAGTTTACCCTTCGATACGCAGTATTTT; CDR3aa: CASSLPFDTQYF
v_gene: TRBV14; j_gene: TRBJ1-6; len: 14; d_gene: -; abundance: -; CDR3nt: TGTGCCAGCAGCCAAACAGGGCCCCAATCACCCCTCCACTTT; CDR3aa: CASSQTGPQSPLHF
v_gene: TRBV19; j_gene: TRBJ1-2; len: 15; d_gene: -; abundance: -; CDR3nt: TGTGCCAGTACCTTCTCAGCGGGGGGAAACTATGGCTACACCTTC; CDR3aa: CASTFSAGGNYGYTF
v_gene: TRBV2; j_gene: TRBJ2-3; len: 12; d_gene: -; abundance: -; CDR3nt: TGTGCCAGCAGTGATCCTGAGGATACGCAGTATTTT; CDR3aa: CASSDPEDTQYF
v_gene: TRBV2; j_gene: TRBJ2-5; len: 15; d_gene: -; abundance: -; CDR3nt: TGTGCCAGCAGATCGGACGCGGGGAGGCAAGAGACCCAGTACTTC; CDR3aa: CASRSDAGRQETQYF
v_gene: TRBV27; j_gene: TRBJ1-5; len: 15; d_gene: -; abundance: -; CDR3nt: TGTGCCAGCAGCACCTCGTGGAGGGTTAACCAGCCCCAGCATTTT; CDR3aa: CASSTSWRVNQPQHF
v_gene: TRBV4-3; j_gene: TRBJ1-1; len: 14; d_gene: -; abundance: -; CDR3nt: TGCGCCAGCAGCCAACTAGCGGGGAAACTTGAAGCTTTCTTT; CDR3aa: CASSQLAGKLEAFF
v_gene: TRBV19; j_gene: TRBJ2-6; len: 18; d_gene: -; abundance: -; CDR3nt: TGTGCCAGTAGCCGGGGGGCTCTGAGAGTCTCTGGGGCCAACGTCCTGACTTTC; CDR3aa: CASSRGALRVSGANVLTF
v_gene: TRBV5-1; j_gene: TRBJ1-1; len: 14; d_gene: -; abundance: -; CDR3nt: TGCGCCAGCAGCGTATCCGGGGTGAACACTGAAGCTTTCTTT; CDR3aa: CASSVSGVNTEAFF
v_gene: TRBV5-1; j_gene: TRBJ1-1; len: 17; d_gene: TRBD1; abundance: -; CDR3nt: TGCGCCAGCAGTACACAGGGGGGAGCCCTCATGAACACTGAAGCTTTCTTT; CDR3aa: CASSTQGGALMNTEAFF
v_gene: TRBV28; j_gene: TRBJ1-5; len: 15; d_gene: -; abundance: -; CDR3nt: TGTGCCAGCAGTTTACCGGTCTCAAGCAATCAGCCCCAGCATTTT; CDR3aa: CASSLPVSSNQPQHF
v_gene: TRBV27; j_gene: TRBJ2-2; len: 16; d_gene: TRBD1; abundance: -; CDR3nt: TGTGCCAGCAGTTCGAACTGGGACAGGCGCACCGGGGAGCTGTTTTTT; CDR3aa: CASSSNWDRRTGELFF
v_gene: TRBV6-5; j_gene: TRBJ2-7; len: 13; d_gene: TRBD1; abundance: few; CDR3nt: TGTGCCAGCAGGACAGGGGGTAGCGACGAGCAGTACTTC; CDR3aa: CASRTGGSDEQYF
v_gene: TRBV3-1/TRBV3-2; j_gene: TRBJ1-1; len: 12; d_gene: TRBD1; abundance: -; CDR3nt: TGTGCCAGCAGCCAGCTACAGGGGTGGGCTTTCTTT; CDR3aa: CASSQLQGWAFF
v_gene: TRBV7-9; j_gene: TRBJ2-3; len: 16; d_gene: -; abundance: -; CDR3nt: TGTGCCAGCAGCCCACTCCGGGACTCCGGCACAGATACGCAGTATTTT; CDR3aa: CASSPLRDSGTDTQYF
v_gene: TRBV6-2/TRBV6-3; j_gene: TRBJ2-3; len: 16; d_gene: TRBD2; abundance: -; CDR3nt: TGTGCCAGCAGTTCCCAGACTAGCCGTTTCACAGATACGCAGTATTTT; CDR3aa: CASSSQTSRFTDTQYF
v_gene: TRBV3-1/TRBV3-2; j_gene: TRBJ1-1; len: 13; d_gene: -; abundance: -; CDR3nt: TGTGCCAGCAGCCAAGTAGTTCTCGCTGAAGCTTTCTTT; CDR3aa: CASSQVVLAEAFF
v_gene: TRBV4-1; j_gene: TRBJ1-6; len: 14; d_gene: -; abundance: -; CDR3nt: TGCGCCAGCAGCCAAGATCAGGATAATTCACCCCTCCACTTT; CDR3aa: CASSQDQDNSPLHF
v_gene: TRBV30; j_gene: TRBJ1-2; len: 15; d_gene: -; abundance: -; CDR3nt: TGTGCCTGGAGTGTACGGGGAGGGGGGCCCTATGGCTACACCTTC; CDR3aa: CAWSVRGGGPYGYTF
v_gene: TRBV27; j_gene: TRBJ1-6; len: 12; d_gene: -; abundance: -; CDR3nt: TGTGCCAGCAGTTCTTCAGGTTCACCCCTCCACTTT; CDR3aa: CASSSSGSPLHF
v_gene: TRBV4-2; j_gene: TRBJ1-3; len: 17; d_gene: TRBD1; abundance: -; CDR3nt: TGTGCCAGCAGCCAAGTACGACAGGGATCTATCGGAAACACCATATATTTT; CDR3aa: CASSQVRQGSIGNTIYF
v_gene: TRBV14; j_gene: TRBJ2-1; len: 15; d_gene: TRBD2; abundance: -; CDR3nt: TGTGCCAGCAGCCACCTGACTAGCGGGGGAGGGGAGCAGTTCTTC; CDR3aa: CASSHLTSGGGEQFF
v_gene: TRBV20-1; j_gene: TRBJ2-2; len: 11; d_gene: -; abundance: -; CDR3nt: TGCAGTGCCGCGGGGGCGGGGGAGCTGTTTTTT; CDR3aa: CSAAGAGELFF
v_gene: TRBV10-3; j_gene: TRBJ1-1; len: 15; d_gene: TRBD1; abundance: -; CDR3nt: TGTGCCATCAGACCGGGACAGGGAGGGTACACTGAAGCTTTCTTT; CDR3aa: CAIRPGQGGYTEAFF
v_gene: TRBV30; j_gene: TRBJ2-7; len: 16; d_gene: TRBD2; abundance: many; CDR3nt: TGTGCCTGGAGTGTAGCCGGGGGGTTGGTGGGCTACGAGCAGTACTTC; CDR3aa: CAWSVAGGLVGYEQYF
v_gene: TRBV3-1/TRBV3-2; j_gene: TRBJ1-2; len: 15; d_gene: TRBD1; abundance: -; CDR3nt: TGTGCCAGCAGCCCAGAGGACAGGCCAAACTATGGCTACACCTTC; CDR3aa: CASSPEDRPNYGYTF
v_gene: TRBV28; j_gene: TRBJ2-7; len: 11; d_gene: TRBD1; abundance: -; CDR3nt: TGTGCCAGCGGGGACAGCTACGAGCAGTACTTC; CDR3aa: CASGDSYEQYF
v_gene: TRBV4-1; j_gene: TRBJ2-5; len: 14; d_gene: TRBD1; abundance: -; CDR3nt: TGCGCCAGCAGCTTGATGACAGGGATGGAGACCCAGTACTTC; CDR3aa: CASSLMTGMETQYF
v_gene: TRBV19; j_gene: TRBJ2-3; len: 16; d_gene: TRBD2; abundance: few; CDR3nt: TGTGCCAGTAGTTTAGCGGGGACTACTAGCACAGATACGCAGTATTTT; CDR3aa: CASSLAGTTSTDTQYF
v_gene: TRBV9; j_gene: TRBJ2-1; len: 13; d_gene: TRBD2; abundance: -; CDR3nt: TGTGCATCCAATAGCGGGGGGCTGGATGAGCAGTTCTTC; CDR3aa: CASNSGGLDEQFF
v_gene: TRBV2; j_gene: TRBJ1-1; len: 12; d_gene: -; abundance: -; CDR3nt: TGTGCCAGCGGGGGGATGGACACTGAAGCTTTCTTT; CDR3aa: CASGGMDTEAFF
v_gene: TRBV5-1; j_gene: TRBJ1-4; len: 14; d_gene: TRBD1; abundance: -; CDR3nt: TGCGCCAGCAGCATTCAGGGGGGAGATGAAAAACTGTTTTTT; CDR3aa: CASSIQGGDEKLFF
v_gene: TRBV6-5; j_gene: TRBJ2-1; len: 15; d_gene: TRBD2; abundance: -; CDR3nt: TGTGCCAGCAGGGCGGGACTAGCGGACTACAATGAGCAGTTCTTC; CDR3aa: CASRAGLADYNEQFF
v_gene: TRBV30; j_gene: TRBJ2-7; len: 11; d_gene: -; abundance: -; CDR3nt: TGTGCCTGGATGGAGGGTACGGAGCAGTACTTC; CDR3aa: CAWMEGTEQYF